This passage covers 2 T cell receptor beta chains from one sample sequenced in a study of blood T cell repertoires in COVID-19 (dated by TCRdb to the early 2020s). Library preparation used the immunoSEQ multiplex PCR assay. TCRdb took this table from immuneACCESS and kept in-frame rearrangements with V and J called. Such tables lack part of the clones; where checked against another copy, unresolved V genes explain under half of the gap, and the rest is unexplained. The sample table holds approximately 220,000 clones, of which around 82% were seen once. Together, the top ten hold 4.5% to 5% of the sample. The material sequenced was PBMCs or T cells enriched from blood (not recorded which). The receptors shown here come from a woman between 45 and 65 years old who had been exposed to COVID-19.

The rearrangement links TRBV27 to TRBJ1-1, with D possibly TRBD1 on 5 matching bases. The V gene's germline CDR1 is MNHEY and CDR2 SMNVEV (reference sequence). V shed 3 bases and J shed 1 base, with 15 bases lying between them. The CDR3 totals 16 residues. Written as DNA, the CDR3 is TGTGCCAGCAGTTTCCAGGGAATGAAAACGAACACTGAAGCTTTCTTT. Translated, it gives CASSFQGMKTNTEAFF.

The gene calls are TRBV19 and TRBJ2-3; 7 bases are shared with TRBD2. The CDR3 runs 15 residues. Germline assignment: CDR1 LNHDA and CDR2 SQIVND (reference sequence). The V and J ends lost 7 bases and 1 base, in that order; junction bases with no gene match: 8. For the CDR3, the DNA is TGTGCCAGTACCGAGCGGGACGGACGCACAGATACGCAGTATTTT. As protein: CASTERDGRTDTQYF.